This T cell receptor (beta chain) appears in the sequencing data of a study of T cell responses to AZD1222 COVID-19 vaccine. Study-wide findings and caveats: Increases in Spike-specific TCR breadth and depth were seen after two AZD1222 doses. Repertoires in all cases were sampled only once the peak T cell response had passed. Donors in the cohort were predominantly white British and more often female, and clonal diversity was possibly underestimated.

The repertoire was sequenced with immunoSEQ multiplex PCR; TCRdb's copy has only in-frame clones and lacks some. The data contain about 180,000 clones, 85% to 95% of them singletons. A note on this clone: The antigen is not known.

The CDR3 runs to 15 residues. Trimming stripped 4 bases from V and 6 bases from J, with 20 bases between. The V gene's germline CDR1 is SGHKS and CDR2 YYEKEE (reference sequence). J is TRBJ2-7 and V is TRBV5-5; maybe TRBD1 (6 bases). Sequencing used peripheral blood, obtained 28 days after the second AZD1222 dose. The clonotype comes from an adult who received the AZD1222 COVID-19 vaccine. Here the CDR3 DNA reads TGTGCCAGCAGCCAGTTTTTCGGACAGTCCGGCGAGCAGTACTTC. Translating gives CASSQFFGQSGEQYF.